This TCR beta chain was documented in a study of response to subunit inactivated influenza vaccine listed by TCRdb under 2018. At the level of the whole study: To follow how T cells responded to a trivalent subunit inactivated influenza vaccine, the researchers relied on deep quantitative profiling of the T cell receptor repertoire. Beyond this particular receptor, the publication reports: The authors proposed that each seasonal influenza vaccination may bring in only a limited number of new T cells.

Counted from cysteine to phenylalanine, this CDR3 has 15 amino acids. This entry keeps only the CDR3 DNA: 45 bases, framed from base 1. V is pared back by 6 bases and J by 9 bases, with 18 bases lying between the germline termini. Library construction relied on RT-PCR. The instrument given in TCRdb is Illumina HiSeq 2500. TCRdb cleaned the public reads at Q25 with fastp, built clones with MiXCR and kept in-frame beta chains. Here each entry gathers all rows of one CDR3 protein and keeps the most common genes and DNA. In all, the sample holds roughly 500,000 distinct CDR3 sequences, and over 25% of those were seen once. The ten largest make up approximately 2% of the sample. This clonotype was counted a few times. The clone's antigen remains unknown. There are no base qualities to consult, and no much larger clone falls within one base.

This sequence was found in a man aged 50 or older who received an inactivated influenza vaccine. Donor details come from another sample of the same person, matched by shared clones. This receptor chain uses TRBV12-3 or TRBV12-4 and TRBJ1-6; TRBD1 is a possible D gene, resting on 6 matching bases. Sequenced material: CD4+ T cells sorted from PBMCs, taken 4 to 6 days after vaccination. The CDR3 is CASRPTTGAGSPLHF. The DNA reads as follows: TGTGCCAGCAGGCCTACCACGGGGGCTGGTTCACCCCTCCACTTT.